The rows below give T cell receptor beta chains drawn from one sample of a study of CD8 T cells in ankylosing spondylitis. Each CDR3 protein gets one entry after TCRdb re-called the 5' RACE reads with MiXCR. The data hold 310,000 or so distinct CDR3 sequences, with around 20% observed a single time. The source material was blood, either unsorted or a sorted T cell fraction (not recorded which). The receptor set was obtained from a male donor with ankylosing spondylitis or in good health (not recorded which). Each CDR3 is given with its conserved first and last residue. Fields, in order: V gene, CDR3 length, CDR3 protein.

TRBV5-1	13	CASSLAEDTKAFF
TRBV6-1	16	CASRTNGRVSTDTQYF
TRBV20-1	13	CSARDLSYTEAFF
TRBV9	14	CASSVLAGTGELFF
TRBV5-1	14	CASSLRQGNTEAFF
TRBV2	13	CASSVRFTGELFF
TRBV4-2	18	CASSPTGQVYSANYGYTF
TRBV25-1	15	CASSGGGTGSRTQYF
TRBV6-1	14	CASTLQVGNTEAFF
TRBV6-5	11	CASGTNPGYTF
TRBV12-3/TRBV12-4	15	CASSSQGATNEKLFF
TRBV6-6	13	CASSGLGDMAQYF
TRBV27	14	CATDLPGMEYGYTF
TRBV30	14	CAWSEDRGLYGYTF
TRBV4-2	13	CASSQEQEATQYF
TRBV5-1	14	CASSHLAGEDEQFF
TRBV28	15	CASNVPGQGPPSLHF
TRBV12-3/TRBV12-4	15	CASSSPGHMNTEAFF
TRBV9	18	CASSSRDRGRIITDTQYF
TRBV20-1	14	CSVSGPTNTGELFF
TRBV29-1	15	CSGRTSGGSTDTQYF
TRBV29-1	12	CSAGRVPDTQYF
TRBV9	13	CASSAQTLDRQFF
TRBV29-1	14	CSVAGKVGATEAFF
TRBV7-6	15	CASSLVWAGSETQYF
TRBV10-3	13	CAIARQENTEAFF
TRBV12-3/TRBV12-4	16	CASSLGDWATQARLFF
TRBV12-3/TRBV12-4	15	CASSREGGSGNTIYF
TRBV5-1	16	CASRAGTSGLTDTQYF
TRBV5-1	14	CASSLAGVAHEQFF
TRBV28	17	CASSLAGQGVYQETQYF
TRBV5-1	11	CASSRGLEAFF
TRBV20-1	14	CSASISGALGTQYF
TRBV3-1	14	CASSQLDSNTEAFF
TRBV20-1	18	CSARAPGQANLGNQPQHF
TRBV5-1	15	CASSPLIGSNEKLFF
TRBV7-2	15	CASSLSTVANEKLFF